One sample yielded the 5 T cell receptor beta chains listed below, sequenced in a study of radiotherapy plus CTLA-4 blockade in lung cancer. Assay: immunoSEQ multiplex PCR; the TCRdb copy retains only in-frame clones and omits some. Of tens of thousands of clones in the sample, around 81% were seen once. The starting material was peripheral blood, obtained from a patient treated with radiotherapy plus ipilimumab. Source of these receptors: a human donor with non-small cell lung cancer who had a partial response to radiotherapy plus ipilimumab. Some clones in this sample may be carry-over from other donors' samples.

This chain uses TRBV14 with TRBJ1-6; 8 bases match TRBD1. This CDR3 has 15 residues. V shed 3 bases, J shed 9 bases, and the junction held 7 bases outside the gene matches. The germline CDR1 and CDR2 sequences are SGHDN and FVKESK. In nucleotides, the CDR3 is TGTGCCAGCAGCCAGATAGGACAGGGTGGTTCACCCCTCCACTTT. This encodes CASSQIGQGGSPLHF.

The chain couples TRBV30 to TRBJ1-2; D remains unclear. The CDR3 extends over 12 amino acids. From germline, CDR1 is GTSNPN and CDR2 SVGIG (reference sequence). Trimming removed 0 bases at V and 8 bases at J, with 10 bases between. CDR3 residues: CAWSVSGRGYTF. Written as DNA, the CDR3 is TGTGCCTGGAGTGTTTCTGGCAGGGGCTACACCTTC.

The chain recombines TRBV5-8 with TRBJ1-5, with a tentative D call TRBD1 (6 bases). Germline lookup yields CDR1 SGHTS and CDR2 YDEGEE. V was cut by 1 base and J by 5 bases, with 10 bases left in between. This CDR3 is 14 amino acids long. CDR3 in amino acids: CASSLHRDDQPQHF. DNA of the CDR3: TGTGCCAGCAGCTTGCACAGGGACGATCAGCCCCAGCATTTT. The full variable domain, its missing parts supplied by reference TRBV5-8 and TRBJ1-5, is EAGVTQSPTHLIKTRGQQATLRCSPISGHTSVYWYQQALGLGLQFLLWYDEGEERNRGNFPPRFSGRQFPNYSSELNVNALELEDSALYLCASSLHRDDQPQHFGDGTRLSIL.

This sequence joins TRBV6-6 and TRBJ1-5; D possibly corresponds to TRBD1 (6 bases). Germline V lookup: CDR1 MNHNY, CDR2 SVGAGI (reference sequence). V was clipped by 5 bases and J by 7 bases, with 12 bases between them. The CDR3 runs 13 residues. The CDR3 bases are TGTGCCAGCAGTCGGGGGGCTGGGCAGCCCCAGCATTTT. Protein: CASSRGAGQPQHF.

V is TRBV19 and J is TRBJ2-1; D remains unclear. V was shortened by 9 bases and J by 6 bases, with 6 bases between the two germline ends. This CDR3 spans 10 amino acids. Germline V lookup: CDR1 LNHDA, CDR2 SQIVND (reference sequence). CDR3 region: CASRANEQFF. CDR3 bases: TGTGCCAGCCGAGCCAATGAGCAGTTCTTC. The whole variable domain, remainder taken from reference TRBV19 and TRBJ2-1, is DGGITQSPKYLFRKEGQNVTLSCEQNLNHDAMYWYRQDPGQGLRLIYYSQIVNDFQKGDIAEGYSVSREKKESFPLTVTSAQKNPTAFYLCASRANEQFFGPGTRLTVL.